These 20 T cell receptor beta chains share one sample of origin, sequenced in a study of blood T cell repertoires in COVID-19 (dated by TCRdb to the early 2020s). The method was the immunoSEQ multiplex PCR assay. TCRdb stores this immuneACCESS table with in-frame sequences only. Part of the clones is absent; in the studies checked, under half of the shortfall reflects unresolved V genes, and no reason is known for the rest. Counted in this sample were 220,000 or so clones; roughly nine tenths of them appeared once. Clones ranked in the top ten supply roughly 10% of the sample. The material sequenced was peripheral blood. The receptors come from a woman aged 50 to 60 with COVID-19, enrolled during active disease.

CDR3 sequence: CASSDLLAGGGNEQFF. CDR3 sequence (DNA): TGCGCCAGCAGCGACCTACTAGCGGGGGGCGGAAATGAGCAGTTCTTC. The gene calls are TRBV5-1 and TRBJ2-1; 12 nucleotides align to TRBD2. Germline CDR1 is SGHRS and CDR2 is YFSETQ. CDR3 length: 16 amino acids. V gave up 4 bases and J gave up 7 bases; unmatched junction bases: 9.

The chain uses TRBV2 and TRBJ2-6; tentative D call: TRBD1 (6 bases). Looked up from germline, CDR1 is SNHLY and CDR2 is FYNNEI. The CDR3 sequence is 11 residues long. V gave up 3 bases and J gave up 12 bases, with 6 bases separating them. The CDR3 sequence: CASSEGAVLTF. The CDR3 DNA reads as TGTGCCAGCAGTGAGGGGGCCGTCCTGACTTTC.

J is TRBJ2-3 and V is TRBV27; a possible D gene is TRBD2 (5 bases). Trimming pared 2 bases from V and 2 bases from J, leaving 14 bases between. The CDR3 extends over 16 amino acids. Germline lookup yields CDR1 MNHEY and CDR2 SMNVEV (reference sequence). The CDR3 region has the DNA TGTGCCAGCAGTTTACGGACTTTGATTAACACAGATACGCAGTATTTT. Protein sequence: CASSLRTLINTDTQYF.

This sequence joins TRBV28 and TRBJ2-3; 8 bases are a match to TRBD1. The CDR3 runs 15 residues. After removal of 5 bases from V and 1 base from J, the junction contained 5 bases not matched to a gene. Germline CDR1 and CDR2: MDHEN and SYDVKM. The CDR3 loop reads CASSPLTGGTDTQYF. The CDR3 nucleotides are TGTGCCAGCAGTCCCCTGACAGGGGGCACAGATACGCAGTATTTT.

The chain has TRBV7-2 and TRBJ2-1, with unresolved D. Trimming stripped 1 base from V and 7 bases from J, with 11 bases between. This CDR3 has 14 residues. CDR1 and CDR2 from the germline V gene are SGHTA and FQGNSA. CDR3 region: CASSLEMWANEQFF. DNA for the CDR3: TGTGCCAGCAGCTTAGAGATGTGGGCAAATGAGCAGTTCTTC.

The sample holds one count of this clone. The chain employs TRBV19 and TRBJ2-2, with D possibly matching TRBD2 (7 bases). Germline V gene data show CDR1 as LNHDA and CDR2 as SQIVND (reference sequence). V gave up 10 bases and J gave up 3 bases, with 18 bases separating them. CDR3 length: 15 residues. CDR3 DNA sequence: TGTGCCACCAGGAGGGGGGGATGGGACACCGGGGAGCTGTTTTTT. As protein: CATRRGGWDTGELFF.

This rearrangement joins TRBV5-4 to TRBJ1-3; D call uncertain. Per germline, CDR1 SGHNT and CDR2 YYREEE (reference sequence). Trimming removed 4 bases at V and 4 bases at J, with 12 bases between. The CDR3 has 14 amino acids. CDR3 in amino acids: CASSPANRGNTIYF. The CDR3 DNA reads as TGTGCCAGCAGCCCGGCCAACAGAGGAAACACCATATATTTT.

The chain couples TRBV6-5 to TRBJ1-5, with D possibly matching TRBD1 (5 bases). V lost 2 bases to trimming and J lost 9 bases, with 17 bases between them. Germline CDR1 MNHEY, CDR2 SVGAGI. This CDR3 is 15 amino acids long. The CDR3 DNA follows: TGTGCCAGCAGTTACGGCGGGACCGTTAACTTGCCCCAGCATTTT. Its translation is CASSYGGTVNLPQHF.

This chain uses TRBV3-1 (or the pseudogene TRBV3-2) with TRBJ2-3; tentative D call: TRBD2 (6 bases). The V and J ends lost 1 base and 2 bases respectively, with 19 bases between them. This CDR3 has 18 amino acids. CDR1 is LGHDT, CDR2 YNNKEL, per germline (reference sequence). The CDR3 loop reads CASSQGVGGPGYTDTQYF. The DNA of the CDR3 is TGTGCCAGCAGCCAAGGGGTCGGGGGACCCGGGTACACAGATACGCAGTATTTT.

V usage is TRBV4-2 and J usage is TRBJ2-7; 7 bases fit TRBD1. V was clipped by 2 bases and J by 3 bases; unmatched bases: 7. The CDR3 is 15 residues long. Germline V gene data show CDR1 as LGHNA and CDR2 as YNFKEQ. This CDR3 is CASSQPGQVGYEQYF. The CDR3 nucleotides read TGTGCCAGCAGCCAACCCGGACAGGTAGGCTACGAGCAGTACTTC.

The V and J genes are TRBV7-2 and TRBJ1-1, with D uncertain. V was cut by 1 base and J by 0 bases, with 15 bases left in between. This CDR3 has 17 residues. Germline V gene sequence: CDR1 SGHTA, CDR2 FQGNSA. The CDR3, as DNA: TGTGCCAGCAGCTTAGTGGGTAGGGAGCGATTGAACACTGAAGCTTTCTTT. It translates to CASSLVGRERLNTEAFF.

The J gene is TRBJ2-7, the V gene TRBV11-2; no clear D. This CDR3 has 14 residues. V was cut by 1 base and J by 0 bases, with 7 bases left in between. From germline, CDR1 is SGHAT and CDR2 FQNNGV. CDR3 region: CASSLAANSYEQYF. The CDR3 region has the DNA TGTGCCAGCAGCTTAGCAGCGAACTCCTACGAGCAGTACTTC.

This sequence joins TRBV6-1 and TRBJ1-1; the D gene is possibly TRBD1 (6 bases). V gave up 5 bases and J gave up 1 base, with 14 bases separating them. The CDR3 is 15 residues long. Germline loops: CDR1 MNHNS, CDR2 SASEGT. This CDR3 is CASSRTASANTEAFF. In DNA, the CDR3 is TGTGCCAGCAGTCGGACAGCCTCAGCGAACACTGAAGCTTTCTTT.

The chain combines TRBV7-2 with TRBJ1-4; possible D gene TRBD1, 5 bases. V dropped 3 bases and J dropped 8 bases, with 19 bases sitting between them. The CDR3 has 16 residues. The germline CDR1 and CDR2 sequences are SGHTA and FQGNSA. The CDR3 region has the DNA TGTGCCAGCAGCTTGAAATCGACGGGGGGGAGGGAAAAACTGTTTTTT. It yields the protein CASSLKSTGGREKLFF.

The chain has TRBV6-5 and TRBJ1-3; D might be TRBD1 (6 bases). Germline loops: CDR1 MNHEY, CDR2 SVGAGI. Trimming left V 5 bases short and J 0 bases short, with 11 bases between. This CDR3 contains 15 residues. CDR3 protein: CASSPTGYSGNTIYF. In DNA, the CDR3 is TGTGCCAGCAGTCCCACAGGGTACTCTGGAAACACCATATATTTT.

The V and J genes are TRBV9 and TRBJ1-2; 10 bases map to TRBD1. Germline CDR1 SGDLS, CDR2 YYNGEE. There are 14 residues in the CDR3. After removal of 7 bases from V and 4 bases from J, the junction contained 7 bases not matched to a gene. The chain's CDR3 is CASAKGQGLYGYTF. The CDR3 bases are TGTGCCAGCGCCAAGGGACAGGGGCTCTATGGCTACACCTTC.

The genes are TRBV11-2 and TRBJ1-3; no definite D call. Germline V gene data show CDR1 as SGHAT and CDR2 as FQNNGV. The V gene lost 8 bases and the J gene lost 9 bases, with 17 bases spanning the gap. The CDR3 runs 13 residues. The CDR3 nucleotides read TGTGCCAGCCGGACTTCCCTAAGTAGCACCATATATTTT. Its protein product is CASRTSLSSTIYF.

The chain combines TRBV5-1 with TRBJ2-7; D remains unclear. V lost 1 base to trimming and J lost 3 bases, with 11 bases between them. CDR1 is SGHRS and CDR2 is YFSETQ in the germline V gene. CDR3 size: 14 residues. DNA of the CDR3: TGCGCCAGCAGCTTGTACGCAGATTACTACGAGCAGTACTTC. It codes for CASSLYADYYEQYF.

This clone was picked up one time. The chain is built from TRBV11-2 and TRBJ2-1; 10 bases are a match to TRBD2. The J segment lost 5 bases and the V segment lost 10 bases, leaving 8 bases of the junction unmatched. This CDR3 spans 14 amino acids. Germline V CDR1 and CDR2: SGHAT, FQNNGV. The CDR3 sequence: CATGASGRNNEQFF. The CDR3 nucleotides read TGTGCCACCGGGGCTAGCGGGAGAAACAATGAGCAGTTCTTC.

V is TRBV27 and J is TRBJ1-3; the D gene is possibly TRBD1 (6 bases). The CDR3 length is 14 residues. With 4 bases removed from V and 2 bases from J, the gap between germline ends came to 9 bases. Germline lookup yields CDR1 MNHEY and CDR2 SMNVEV (reference sequence). CDR3 region: CASSSRQAGNTIYF. The CDR3 DNA sequence: TGTGCCAGCAGTTCGAGACAGGCTGGAAACACCATATATTTT.